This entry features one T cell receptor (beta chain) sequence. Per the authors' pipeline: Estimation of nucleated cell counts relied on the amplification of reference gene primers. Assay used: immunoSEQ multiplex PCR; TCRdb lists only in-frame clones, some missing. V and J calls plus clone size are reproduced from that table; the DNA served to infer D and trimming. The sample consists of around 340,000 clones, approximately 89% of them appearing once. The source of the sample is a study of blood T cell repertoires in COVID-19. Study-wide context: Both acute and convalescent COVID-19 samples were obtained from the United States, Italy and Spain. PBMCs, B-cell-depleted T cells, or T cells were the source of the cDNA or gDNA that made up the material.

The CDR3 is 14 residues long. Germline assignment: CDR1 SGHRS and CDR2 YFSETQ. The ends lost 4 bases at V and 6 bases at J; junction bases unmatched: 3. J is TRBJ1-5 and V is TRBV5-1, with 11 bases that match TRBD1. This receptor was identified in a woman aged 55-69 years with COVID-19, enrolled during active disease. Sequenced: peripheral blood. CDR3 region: CASSRTGGIQPQHF. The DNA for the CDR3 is TGCGCCAGCAGCAGGACAGGGGGCATTCAGCCCCAGCATTTT.